This record concerns one TCR beta chain sequence. What it binds is not known. The PCR ran on 60 Vbeta and 13 Jbeta primers. Sequenced by immunoSEQ multiplex PCR; TCRdb stores in-frame clones only, minus some. Its table lists 130,000 or so clones. The record originates from a study of cytomegalovirus exposure and HLA in healthy donors. Study observations and caveats: Among the sequence variants, a highly shared cluster was likely an artifact of sequencing.

The TCR sequence derives from a woman aged 60 to 75 in good health and CMV-seronegative. The source material was PBMCs.

CDR3 nucleotide sequence: TGCGCCAGCAGCACCGACAGGCCCAAACTCGGGGGCTACACCTTC. As protein: CASSTDRPKLGGYTF. This chain connects TRBV5-1 to TRBJ1-2, with D perhaps matching TRBD1 (6 bases). The ends were cut back, 4 bases at V and 8 bases at J, with 21 bases in the middle. Germline V gives CDR1 SGHRS, CDR2 YFSETQ. This CDR3 has 15 residues. The full variable domain, with the rest looked up from reference TRBV5-1 and TRBJ1-2, is KAGVTQTPRYLIKTRGQQVTLSCSPISGHRSVSWYQQTPGQGLQFLFEYFSETQRNKGNFPGRFSGRQFSNSRSEMNVSTLELGDSALYLCASSTDRPKLGGYTFGSGTRLTVV.